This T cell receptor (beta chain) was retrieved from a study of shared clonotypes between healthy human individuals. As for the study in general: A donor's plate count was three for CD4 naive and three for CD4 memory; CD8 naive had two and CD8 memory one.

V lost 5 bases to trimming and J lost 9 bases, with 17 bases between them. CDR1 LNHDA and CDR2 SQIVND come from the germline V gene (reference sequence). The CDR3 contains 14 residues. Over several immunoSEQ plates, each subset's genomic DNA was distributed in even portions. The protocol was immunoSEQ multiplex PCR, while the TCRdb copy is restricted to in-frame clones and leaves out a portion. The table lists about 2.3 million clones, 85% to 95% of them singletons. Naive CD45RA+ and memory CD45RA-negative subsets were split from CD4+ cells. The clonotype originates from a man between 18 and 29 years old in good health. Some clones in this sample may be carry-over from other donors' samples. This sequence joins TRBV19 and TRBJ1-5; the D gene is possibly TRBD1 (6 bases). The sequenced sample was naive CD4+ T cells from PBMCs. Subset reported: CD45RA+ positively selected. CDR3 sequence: CASSWQGYSRPQHF. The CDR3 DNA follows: TGTGCCAGTAGTTGGCAGGGGTATTCGCGGCCCCAGCATTTT.